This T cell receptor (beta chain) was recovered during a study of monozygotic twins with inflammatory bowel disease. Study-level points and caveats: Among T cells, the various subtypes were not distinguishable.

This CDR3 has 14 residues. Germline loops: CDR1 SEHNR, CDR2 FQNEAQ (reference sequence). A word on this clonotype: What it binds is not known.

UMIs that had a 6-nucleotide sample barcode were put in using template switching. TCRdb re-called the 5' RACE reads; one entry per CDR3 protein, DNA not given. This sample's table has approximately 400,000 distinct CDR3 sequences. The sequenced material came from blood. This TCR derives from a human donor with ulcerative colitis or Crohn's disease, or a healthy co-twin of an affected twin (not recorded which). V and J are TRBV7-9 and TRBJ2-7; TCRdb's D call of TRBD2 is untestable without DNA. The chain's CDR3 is CASSPVGRFYEQYF.